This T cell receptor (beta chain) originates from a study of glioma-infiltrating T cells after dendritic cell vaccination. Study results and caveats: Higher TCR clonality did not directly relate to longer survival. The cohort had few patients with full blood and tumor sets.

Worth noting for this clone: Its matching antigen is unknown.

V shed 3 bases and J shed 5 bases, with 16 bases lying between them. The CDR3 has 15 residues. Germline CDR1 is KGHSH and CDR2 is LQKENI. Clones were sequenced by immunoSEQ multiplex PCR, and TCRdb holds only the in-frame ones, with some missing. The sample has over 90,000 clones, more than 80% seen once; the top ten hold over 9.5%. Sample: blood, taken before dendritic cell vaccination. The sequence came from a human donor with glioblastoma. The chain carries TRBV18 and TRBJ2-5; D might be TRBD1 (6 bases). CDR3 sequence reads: CASSPLQGIGETQYF. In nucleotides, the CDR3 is TGTGCCAGCTCACCGTTACAGGGTATTGGGGAGACCCAGTACTTC.